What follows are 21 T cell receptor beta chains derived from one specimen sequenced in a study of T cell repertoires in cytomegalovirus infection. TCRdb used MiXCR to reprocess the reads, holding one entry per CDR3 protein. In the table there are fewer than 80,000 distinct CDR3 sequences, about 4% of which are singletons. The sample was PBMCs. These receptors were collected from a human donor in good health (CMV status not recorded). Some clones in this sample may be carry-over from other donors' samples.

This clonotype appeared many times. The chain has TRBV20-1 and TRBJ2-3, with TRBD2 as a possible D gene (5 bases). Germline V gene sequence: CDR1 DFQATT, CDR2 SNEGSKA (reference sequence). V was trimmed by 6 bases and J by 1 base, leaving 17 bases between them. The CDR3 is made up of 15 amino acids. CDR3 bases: TGCAGTGCCGTCACCCCTCTGCGGGGCACAGATACGCAGTATTTT. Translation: CSAVTPLRGTDTQYF.

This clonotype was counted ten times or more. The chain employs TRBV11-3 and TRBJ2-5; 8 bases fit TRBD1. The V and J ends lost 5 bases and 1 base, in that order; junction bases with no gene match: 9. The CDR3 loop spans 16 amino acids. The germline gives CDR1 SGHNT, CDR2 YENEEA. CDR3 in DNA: TGTGCCAGCAGCCTACGGACAGGGTCGGGCCAAGAGACCCAGTACTTC. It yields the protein CASSLRTGSGQETQYF.

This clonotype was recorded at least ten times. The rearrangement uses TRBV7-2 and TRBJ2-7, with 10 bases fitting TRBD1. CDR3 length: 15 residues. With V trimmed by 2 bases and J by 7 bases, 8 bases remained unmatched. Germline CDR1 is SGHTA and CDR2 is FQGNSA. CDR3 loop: CASSLNRDRGREQYF. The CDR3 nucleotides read TGTGCCAGCAGCTTAAACCGGGACAGGGGACGGGAGCAGTACTTC.

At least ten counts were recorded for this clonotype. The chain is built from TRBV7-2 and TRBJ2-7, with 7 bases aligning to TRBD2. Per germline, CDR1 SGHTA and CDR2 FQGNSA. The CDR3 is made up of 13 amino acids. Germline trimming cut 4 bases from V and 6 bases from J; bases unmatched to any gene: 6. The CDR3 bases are TGTGCCAGCAGCTCCCGACTAGCAGCCGAGCAGTACTTC. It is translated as CASSSRLAAEQYF.

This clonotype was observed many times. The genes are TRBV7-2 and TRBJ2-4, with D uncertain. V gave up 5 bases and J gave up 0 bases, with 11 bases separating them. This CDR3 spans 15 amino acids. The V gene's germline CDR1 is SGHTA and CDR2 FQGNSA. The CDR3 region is CASSPRDQAKNIQYF. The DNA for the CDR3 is TGTGCCAGCAGCCCCCGAGACCAAGCCAAAAACATTCAGTACTTC.

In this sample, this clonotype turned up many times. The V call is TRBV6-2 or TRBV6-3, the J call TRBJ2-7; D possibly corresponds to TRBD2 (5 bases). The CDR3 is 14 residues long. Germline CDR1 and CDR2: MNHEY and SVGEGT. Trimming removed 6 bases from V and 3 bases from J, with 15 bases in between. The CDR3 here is CASSPHRDNYEQYF. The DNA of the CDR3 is TGTGCCAGCAGCCCCCACCGGGATAACTACGAGCAGTACTTC.

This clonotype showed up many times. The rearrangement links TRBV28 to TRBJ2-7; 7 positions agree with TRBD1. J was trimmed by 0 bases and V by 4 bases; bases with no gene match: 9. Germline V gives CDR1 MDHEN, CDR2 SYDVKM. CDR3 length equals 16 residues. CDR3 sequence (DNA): TGTGCCAGCAGTTCAACAAGACAGGGATTCTCCTACGAGCAGTACTTC. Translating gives CASSSTRQGFSYEQYF.

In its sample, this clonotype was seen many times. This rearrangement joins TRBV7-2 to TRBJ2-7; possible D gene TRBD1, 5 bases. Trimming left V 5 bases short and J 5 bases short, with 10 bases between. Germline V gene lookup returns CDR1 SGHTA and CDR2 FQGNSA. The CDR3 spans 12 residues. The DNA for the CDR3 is TGTGCCAGCAGCCTCCAGGGCCACGAGCAGTACTTC. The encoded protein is CASSLQGHEQYF.

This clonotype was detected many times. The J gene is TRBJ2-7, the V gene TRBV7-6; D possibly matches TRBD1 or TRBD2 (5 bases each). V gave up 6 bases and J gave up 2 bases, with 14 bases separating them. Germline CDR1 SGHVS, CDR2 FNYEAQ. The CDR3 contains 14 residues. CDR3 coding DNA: TGTGCCAGCAGTCCCGGGACCCAGACCTACGAGCAGTACTTC. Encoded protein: CASSPGTQTYEQYF.

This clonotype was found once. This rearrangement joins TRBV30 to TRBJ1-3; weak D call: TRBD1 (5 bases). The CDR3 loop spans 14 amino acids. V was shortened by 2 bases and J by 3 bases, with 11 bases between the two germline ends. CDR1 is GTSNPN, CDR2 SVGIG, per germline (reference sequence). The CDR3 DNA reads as TGTGCCTGGAGTAGGGGCCTCTTTGGAAACACCATATATTTT. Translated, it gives CAWSRGLFGNTIYF.

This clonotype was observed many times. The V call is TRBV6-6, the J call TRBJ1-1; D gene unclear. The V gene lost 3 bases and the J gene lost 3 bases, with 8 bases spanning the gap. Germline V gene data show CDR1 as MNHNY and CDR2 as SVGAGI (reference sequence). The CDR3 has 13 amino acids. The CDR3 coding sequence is TGTGCCAGCAGTTATGGCAGAGACACTGAAGCTTTCTTT. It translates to CASSYGRDTEAFF.

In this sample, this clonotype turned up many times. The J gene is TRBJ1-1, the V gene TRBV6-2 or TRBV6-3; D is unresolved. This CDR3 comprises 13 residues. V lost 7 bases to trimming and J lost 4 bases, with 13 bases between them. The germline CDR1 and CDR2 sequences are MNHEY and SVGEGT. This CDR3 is CASKINLGTEAFF. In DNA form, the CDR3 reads TGTGCCAGCAAAATTAATTTGGGCACTGAAGCTTTCTTT.

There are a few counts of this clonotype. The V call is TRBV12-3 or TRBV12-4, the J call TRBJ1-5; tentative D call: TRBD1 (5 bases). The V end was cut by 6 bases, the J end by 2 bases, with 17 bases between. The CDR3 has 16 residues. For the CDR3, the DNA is TGTGCCAGCAGCGGGGACCCATTTAAACGCAATCAGCCCCAGCATTTT. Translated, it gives CASSGDPFKRNQPQHF.

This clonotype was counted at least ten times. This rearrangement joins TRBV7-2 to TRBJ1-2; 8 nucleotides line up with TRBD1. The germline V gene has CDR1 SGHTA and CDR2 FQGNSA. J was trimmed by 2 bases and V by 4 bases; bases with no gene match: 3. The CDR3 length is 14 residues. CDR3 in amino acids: CASSYRGVNYGYTF. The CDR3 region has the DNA TGTGCCAGCAGCTACAGGGGGGTCAACTATGGCTACACCTTC.

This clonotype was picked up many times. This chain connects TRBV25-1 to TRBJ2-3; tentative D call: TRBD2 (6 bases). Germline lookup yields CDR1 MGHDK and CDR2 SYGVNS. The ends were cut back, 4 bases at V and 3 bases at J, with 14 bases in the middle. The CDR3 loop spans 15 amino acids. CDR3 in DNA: TGTGCCAGCAGTGTCCCGGCGGGACGGACAGATACGCAGTATTTT. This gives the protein CASSVPAGRTDTQYF.

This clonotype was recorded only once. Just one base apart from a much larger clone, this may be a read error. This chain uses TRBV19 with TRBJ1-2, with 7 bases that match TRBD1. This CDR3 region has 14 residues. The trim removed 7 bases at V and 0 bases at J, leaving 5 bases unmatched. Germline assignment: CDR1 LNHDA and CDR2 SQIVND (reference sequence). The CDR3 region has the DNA TGTGCCAGTACGGGACAGTTAGCTAACTATGGCTACACCTTC. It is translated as CASTGQLANYGYTF.

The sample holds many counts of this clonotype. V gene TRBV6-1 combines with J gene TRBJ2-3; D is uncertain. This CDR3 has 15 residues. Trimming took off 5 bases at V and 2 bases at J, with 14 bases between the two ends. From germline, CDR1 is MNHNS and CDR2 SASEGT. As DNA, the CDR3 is TGTGCCAGCAGTTATAACTTGGCTACCACAGATACGCAGTATTTT. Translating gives CASSYNLATTDTQYF.

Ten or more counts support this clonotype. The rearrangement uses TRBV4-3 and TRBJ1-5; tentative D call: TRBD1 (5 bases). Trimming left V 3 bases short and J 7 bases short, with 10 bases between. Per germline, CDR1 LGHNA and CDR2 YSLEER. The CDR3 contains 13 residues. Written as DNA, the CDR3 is TGCGCCAGCAGCCACCTCGGGGGACAGCCCCAGCATTTT. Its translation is CASSHLGGQPQHF.

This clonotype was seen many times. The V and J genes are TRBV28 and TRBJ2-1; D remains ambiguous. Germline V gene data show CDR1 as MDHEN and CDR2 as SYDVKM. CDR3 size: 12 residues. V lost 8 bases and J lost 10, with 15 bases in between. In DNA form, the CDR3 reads TGTGCCAGCCGCATATCCCCCGGGGAGCAGTTCTTC. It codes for CASRISPGEQFF.

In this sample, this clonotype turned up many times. The CDR3 reads CASSLALKAGYTF. As DNA, the CDR3 is TGTGCCAGCAGTTTAGCGCTTAAGGCTGGCTACACCTTC. The chain uses TRBV12-3 or TRBV12-4 and TRBJ1-2; unclear D gene. V was cut by 0 bases and J by 7 bases, with 9 bases left in between. The length of the CDR3 is 13 residues.

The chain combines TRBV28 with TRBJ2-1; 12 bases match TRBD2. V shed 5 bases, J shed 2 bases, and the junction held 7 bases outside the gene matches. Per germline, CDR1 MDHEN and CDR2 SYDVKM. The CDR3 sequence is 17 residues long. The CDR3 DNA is TGTGCCAGCAGTCCTTGGCTAGCGGGGGGGCCCTACAATGAGCAGTTCTTC. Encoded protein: CASSPWLAGGPYNEQFF.